This TCR beta chain was documented in a study of shared clonotypes between healthy human individuals. CDR1 and CDR2 from the germline V gene are SGDLS and YYNGEE. The V end lost 4 bases, the J end lost 6 bases, and 10 bases lay between the germline ends. This CDR3 region has 12 residues. Using immunoSEQ multiplex PCR, the repertoire was profiled, and TCRdb retains in-frame clones only, with some absent. The data contain under 1,900,000 clones, approximately 98.5% of them singletons. The J gene is TRBJ1-2, the V gene TRBV9; D may be TRBD1 (6 bases). Sequenced material: naive CD4+ T cells sorted from blood. The subset here: CD45RA+ positively selected. The clonotype comes from a man in his thirties or forties in good health. CDR3 bases: TGTGCCAGCAGCCACTACAGGGATGGCTACACCTTC. Amino acid sequence: CASSHYRDGYTF.